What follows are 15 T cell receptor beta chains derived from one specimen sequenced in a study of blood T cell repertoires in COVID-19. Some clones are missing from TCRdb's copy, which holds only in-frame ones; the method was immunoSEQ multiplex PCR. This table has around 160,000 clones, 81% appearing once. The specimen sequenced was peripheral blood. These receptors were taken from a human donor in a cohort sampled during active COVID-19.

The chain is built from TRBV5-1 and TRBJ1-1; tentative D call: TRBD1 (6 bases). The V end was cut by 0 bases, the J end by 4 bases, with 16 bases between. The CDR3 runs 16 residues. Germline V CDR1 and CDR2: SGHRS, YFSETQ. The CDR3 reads CASSLAEVQGRTEAFF. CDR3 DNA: TGCGCCAGCAGCTTGGCCGAAGTTCAGGGGCGCACTGAAGCTTTCTTT.

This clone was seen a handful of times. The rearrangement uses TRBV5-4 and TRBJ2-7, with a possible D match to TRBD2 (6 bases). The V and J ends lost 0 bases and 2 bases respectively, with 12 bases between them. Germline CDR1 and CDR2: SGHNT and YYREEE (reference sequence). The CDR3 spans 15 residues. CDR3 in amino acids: CASSLAGGSAYEQYF. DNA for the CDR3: TGTGCCAGCAGCTTGGCCGGGGGATCGGCCTACGAGCAGTACTTC.

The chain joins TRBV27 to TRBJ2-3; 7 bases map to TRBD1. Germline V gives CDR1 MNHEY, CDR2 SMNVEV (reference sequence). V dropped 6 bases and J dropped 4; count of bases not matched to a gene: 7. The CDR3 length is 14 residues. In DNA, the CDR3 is TGTGCCAGCAGCCCGGTTAGGGGGCCAGATACGCAGTATTTT. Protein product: CASSPVRGPDTQYF.

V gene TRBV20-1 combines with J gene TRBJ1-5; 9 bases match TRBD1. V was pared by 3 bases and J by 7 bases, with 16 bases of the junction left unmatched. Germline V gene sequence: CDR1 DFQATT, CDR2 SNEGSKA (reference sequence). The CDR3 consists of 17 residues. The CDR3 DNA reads TGCAGTGCTAGTTACAGGGGGCTAGCTTCCTCAAAACAGCCCCAGCATTTT. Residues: CSASYRGLASSKQPQHF.

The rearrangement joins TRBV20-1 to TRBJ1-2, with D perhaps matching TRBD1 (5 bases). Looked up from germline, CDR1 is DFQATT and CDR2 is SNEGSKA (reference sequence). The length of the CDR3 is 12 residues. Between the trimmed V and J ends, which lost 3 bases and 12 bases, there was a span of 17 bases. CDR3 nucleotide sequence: TGCAGTGCTAGTTGGCAGGGACTCACCCACACCTTC. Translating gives CSASWQGLTHTF.

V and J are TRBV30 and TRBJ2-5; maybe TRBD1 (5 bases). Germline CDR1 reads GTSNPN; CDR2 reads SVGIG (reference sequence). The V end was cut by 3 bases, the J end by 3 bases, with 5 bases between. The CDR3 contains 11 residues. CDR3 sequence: CAWRGEETQYF. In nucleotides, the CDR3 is TGTGCCTGGAGAGGGGAAGAGACCCAGTACTTC.

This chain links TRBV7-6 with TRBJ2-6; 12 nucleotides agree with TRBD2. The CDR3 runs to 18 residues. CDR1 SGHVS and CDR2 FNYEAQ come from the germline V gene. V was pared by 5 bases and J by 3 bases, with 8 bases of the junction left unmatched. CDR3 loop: CASSLTSGGFNGANVLTF. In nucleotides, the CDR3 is TGTGCCAGCAGCCTAACTAGCGGGGGGTTTAATGGGGCCAACGTCCTGACTTTC.

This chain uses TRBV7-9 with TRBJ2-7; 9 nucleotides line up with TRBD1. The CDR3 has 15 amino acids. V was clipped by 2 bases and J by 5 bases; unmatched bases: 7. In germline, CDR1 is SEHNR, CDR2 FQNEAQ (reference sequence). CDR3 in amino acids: CASSLTGTGFDEQYF. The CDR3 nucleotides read TGTGCCAGCAGCTTAACCGGGACAGGGTTCGACGAGCAGTACTTC.

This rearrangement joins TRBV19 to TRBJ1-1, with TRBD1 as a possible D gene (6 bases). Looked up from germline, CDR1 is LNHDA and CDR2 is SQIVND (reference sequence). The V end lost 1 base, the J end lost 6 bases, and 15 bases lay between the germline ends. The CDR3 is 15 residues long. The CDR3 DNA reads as TGTGCCAGTAGTATAGGGGGGCAGGGTTGGGCTGAAGCTTTCTTT. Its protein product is CASSIGGQGWAEAFF.

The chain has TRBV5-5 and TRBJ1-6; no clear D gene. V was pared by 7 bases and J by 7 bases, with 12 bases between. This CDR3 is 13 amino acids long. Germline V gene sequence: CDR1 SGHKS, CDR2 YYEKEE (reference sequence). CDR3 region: CASGAKSNSPLHF. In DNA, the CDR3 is TGTGCCAGCGGTGCTAAGTCCAATTCACCCCTCCACTTT.

CDR3 amino acids: CATSLAETYNEQFF. CDR3 nucleotide sequence: TGTGCCACCAGTCTAGCGGAGACCTACAATGAGCAGTTCTTC. The rearrangement joins TRBV15 to TRBJ2-1; 7 bases fit TRBD2. The V gene end was trimmed by 6 bases and the J gene end by 2 bases; junction bases not matched to a gene: 4. Germline V gene data show CDR1 as LNHNV and CDR2 as YYDKDF (reference sequence). The CDR3 is 14 amino acids. Looking up the rest from reference TRBV15 and TRBJ2-1 gives the full variable domain: DAMVIQNPRYQVTQFGKPVTLSCSQTLNHNVMYWYQQKSSQAPKLLFHYYDKDFNNEADTPDNFQSRRPNTSFCFLDIRSPGLGDTAMYLCATSLAETYNEQFFGPGTRLTVL.

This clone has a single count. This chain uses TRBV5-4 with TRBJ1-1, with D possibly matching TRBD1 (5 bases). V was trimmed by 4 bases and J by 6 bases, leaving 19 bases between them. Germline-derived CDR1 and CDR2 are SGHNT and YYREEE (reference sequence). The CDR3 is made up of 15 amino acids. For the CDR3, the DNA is TGTGCCAGCAGCCCGGGGGGGGGTTATGAGGCTGAAGCTTTCTTT. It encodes CASSPGGGYEAEAFF.

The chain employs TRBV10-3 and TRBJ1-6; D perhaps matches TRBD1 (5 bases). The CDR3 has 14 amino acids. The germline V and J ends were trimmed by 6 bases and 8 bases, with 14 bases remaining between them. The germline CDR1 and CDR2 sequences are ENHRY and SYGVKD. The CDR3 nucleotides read TGTGCCATCAGCCCCGGGCAGGGTTATTCACCCCTCCACTTT. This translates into CAISPGQGYSPLHF.

CDR3 protein: CAISESLAGSNQPQHF. The CDR3 region has the DNA TGTGCCATCAGTGAGTCTCTAGCGGGGAGCAATCAGCCCCAGCATTTT. The J gene is TRBJ1-5, the V gene TRBV10-3; D gene unclear. Trimming cost V 0 bases and J 1 base, with 10 bases left between them. The CDR3 spans 16 residues. Germline loops: CDR1 ENHRY, CDR2 SYGVKD.

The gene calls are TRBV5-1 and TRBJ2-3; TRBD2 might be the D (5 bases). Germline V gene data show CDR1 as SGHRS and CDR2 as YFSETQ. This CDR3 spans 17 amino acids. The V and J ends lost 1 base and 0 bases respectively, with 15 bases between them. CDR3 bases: TGCGCCAGCAGCTTGTTAGGCCTAGCAGCTAGCACAGATACGCAGTATTTT. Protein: CASSLLGLAASTDTQYF.